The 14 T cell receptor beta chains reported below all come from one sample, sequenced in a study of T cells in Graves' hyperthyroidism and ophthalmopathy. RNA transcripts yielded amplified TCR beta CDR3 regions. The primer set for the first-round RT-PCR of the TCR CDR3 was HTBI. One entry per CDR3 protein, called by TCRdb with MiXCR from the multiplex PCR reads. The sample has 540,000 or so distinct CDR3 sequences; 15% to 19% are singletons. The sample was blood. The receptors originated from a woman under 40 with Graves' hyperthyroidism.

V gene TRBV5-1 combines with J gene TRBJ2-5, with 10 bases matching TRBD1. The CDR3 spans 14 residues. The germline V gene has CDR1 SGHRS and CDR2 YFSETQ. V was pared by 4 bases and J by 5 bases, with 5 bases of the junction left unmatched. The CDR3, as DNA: TGCGCCAGCAGCATAGACAGGGGGCAGGAGACCCAGTACTTC. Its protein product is CASSIDRGQETQYF.

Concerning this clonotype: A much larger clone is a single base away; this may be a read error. The CDR3: CASGSWATNEKLFF. The CDR3 coding sequence is TGTGCCAGCGGTTCTTGGGCAACTAATGAAAAACTGTTTTTT. The chain carries TRBV28 and TRBJ1-4, with unresolved D. Germline CDR1 and CDR2: MDHEN and SYDVKM. CDR3 length equals 14 residues. Trimming stripped 8 bases from V and 0 bases from J, with 10 bases between.

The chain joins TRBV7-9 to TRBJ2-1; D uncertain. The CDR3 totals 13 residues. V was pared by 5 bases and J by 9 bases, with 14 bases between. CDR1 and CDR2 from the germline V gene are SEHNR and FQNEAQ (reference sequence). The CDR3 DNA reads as TGTGCCAGCAGCGAGCTGCCCGACGGTGAGCAGTTCTTC. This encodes CASSELPDGEQFF.

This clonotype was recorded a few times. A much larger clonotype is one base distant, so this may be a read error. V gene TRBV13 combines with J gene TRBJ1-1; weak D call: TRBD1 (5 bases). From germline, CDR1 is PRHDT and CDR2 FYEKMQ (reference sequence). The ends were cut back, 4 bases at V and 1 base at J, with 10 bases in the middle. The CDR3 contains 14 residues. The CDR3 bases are TGTGCCAGCAGCTGGGTGACAGAGAACACTGAAGCTTTCTTT. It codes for CASSWVTENTEAFF. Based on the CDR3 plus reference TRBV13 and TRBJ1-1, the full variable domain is AAGVIQSPRHLIKEKRETATLKCYPIPRHDTVYWYQQGPGQDPQFLISFYEKMQSDKGSIPDRFSAQQFSDYHSELNMSSLELGDSALYFCASSWVTENTEAFFGQGTRLTVV.

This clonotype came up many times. CDR3 amino acids: CASKKGGNVGQTQYF. The DNA of the CDR3 is TGTGCCAGTAAGAAAGGGGGCAACGTCGGGCAGACCCAGTACTTC. J is TRBJ2-5 and V is TRBV19; 7 bases align to TRBD1. This CDR3 comprises 15 residues. The junction had 14 bases not matched to a gene; V was cut back by 7 bases and J by 6 bases. Germline CDR1 and CDR2: LNHDA and SQIVND (reference sequence). Looking up the rest from reference TRBV19 and TRBJ2-5 gives the full variable domain: DGGITQSPKYLFRKEGQNVTLSCEQNLNHDAMYWYRQDPGQGLRLIYYSQIVNDFQKGDIAEGYSVSREKKESFPLTVTSAQKNPTAFYLCASKKGGNVGQTQYFGPGTRLLVL.

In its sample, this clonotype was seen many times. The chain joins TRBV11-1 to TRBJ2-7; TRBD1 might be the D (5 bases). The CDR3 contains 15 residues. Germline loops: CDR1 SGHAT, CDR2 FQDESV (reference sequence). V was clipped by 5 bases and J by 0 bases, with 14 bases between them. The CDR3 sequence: CASSLDRTPSYEQYF. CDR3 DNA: TGTGCCAGCAGCCTCGACAGAACACCCTCCTACGAGCAGTACTTC.

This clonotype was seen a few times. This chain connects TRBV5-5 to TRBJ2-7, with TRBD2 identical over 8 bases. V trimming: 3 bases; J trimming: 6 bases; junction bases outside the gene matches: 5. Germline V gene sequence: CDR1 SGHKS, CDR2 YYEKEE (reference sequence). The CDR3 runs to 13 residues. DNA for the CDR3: TGTGCCAGCAGCTCCCACCTAGCGGGCGAGCAGTACTTC. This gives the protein CASSSHLAGEQYF. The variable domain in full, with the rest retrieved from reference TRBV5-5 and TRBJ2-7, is DAGVTQSPTHLIKTRGQQVTLRCSPISGHKSVSWYQQVLGQGPQFIFQYYEKEERGRGNFPDRFSARQFPNYSSELNVNALLLGDSALYLCASSSHLAGEQYFGPGTRLTVT.

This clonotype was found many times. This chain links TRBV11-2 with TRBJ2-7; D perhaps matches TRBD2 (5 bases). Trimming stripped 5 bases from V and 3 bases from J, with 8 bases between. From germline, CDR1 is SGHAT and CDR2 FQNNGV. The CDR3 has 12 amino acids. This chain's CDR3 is CASSRTGYEQYF. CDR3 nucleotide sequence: TGTGCCAGCAGCCGGACTGGCTACGAGCAGTACTTC. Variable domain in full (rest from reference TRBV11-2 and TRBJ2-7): EAGVAQSPRYKIIEKRQSVAFWCNPISGHATLYWYQQILGQGPKLLIQFQNNGVVDDSQLPKDRFSAERLKGVDSTLKIQPAKLEDSAVYLCASSRTGYEQYFGPGTRLTVT.

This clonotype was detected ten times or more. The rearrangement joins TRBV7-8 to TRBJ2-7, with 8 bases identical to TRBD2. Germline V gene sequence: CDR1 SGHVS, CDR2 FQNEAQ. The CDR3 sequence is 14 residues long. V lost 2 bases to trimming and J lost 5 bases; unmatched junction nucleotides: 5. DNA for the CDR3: TGTGCCAGCAGCTTAAGCGGACTAGCAGACGAGCAGTACTTC. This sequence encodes CASSLSGLADEQYF.

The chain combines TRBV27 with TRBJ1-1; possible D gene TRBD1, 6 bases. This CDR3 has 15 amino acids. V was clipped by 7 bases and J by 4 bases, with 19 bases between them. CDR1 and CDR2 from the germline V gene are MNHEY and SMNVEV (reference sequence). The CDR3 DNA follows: TGTGCCAGCACCCCCCGGGGGGCTTTTTCCACTGAAGCTTTCTTT. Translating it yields CASTPRGAFSTEAFF.

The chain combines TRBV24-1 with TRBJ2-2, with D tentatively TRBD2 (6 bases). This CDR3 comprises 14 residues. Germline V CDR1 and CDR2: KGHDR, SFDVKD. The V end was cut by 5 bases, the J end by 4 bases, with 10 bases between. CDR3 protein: CATSVEGGTGELFF. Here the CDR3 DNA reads TGTGCCACCAGTGTGGAGGGAGGCACCGGGGAGCTGTTTTTT.

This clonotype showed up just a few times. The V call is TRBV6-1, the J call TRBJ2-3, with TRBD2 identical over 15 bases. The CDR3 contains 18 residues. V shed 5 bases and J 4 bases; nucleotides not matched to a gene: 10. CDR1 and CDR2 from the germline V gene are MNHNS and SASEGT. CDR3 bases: TGTGCCAGCAGTCGGGGGACTAGCGGGAGGATAAAGCCAGATACGCAGTATTTT. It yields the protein CASSRGTSGRIKPDTQYF.

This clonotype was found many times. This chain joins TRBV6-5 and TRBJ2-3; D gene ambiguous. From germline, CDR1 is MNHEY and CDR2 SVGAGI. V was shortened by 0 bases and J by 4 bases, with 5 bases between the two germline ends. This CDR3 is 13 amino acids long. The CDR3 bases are TGTGCCAGCAGTTACTCGAAGGCAGATACGCAGTATTTT. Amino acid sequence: CASSYSKADTQYF.

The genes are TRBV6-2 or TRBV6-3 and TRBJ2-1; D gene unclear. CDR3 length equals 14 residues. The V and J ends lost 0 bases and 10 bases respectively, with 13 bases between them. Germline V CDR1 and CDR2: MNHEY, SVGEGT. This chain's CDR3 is CASSYSTGSYEQFF. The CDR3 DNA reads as TGTGCCAGCAGTTACTCTACTGGTTCCTACGAGCAGTTCTTC.